Listed below are T cell receptor beta chains from one sample, sequenced in a study of T cells in Graves' hyperthyroidism and ophthalmopathy. Each CDR3 protein gets one entry after TCRdb re-called the multiplex PCR reads with MiXCR. In the table there are hundreds of thousands of distinct CDR3 sequences, roughly 37% of which are singletons. The material sequenced was blood. All receptors come from a man younger than 30 with Graves' hyperthyroidism. CDR3s include the opening cysteine and the closing phenylalanine or tryptophan. A D gene is named only where the DNA matches it firmly. The size of a clone is reported for some rows only, either as once, few or many, or as a class for expanded clones.

TRBV4-2,.,.,TRBJ2-5,TGTGCCAGCAGCCAAACTAAGTGGGGAGGAGAGACCCAGTACTTC,CASSQTKWGGETQYF
TRBV6-1,.,TRBD1,TRBJ1-1,TGTGCCAGCAAGGACAGGGAGGACACTGAAGCTTTCTTT,CASKDREDTEAFF
TRBV7-2,many,TRBD2,TRBJ2-5,TGTGCCAGCAGCTACCCGAGAATAGCGGGAGTAGAGACCCAGTACTTC,CASSYPRIAGVETQYF
TRBV2,.,TRBD1,TRBJ1-6,TGTGCCAGCAGAGGGACAGGGAATTCACCCCTCCACTTT,CASRGTGNSPLHF
TRBV7-8,.,.,TRBJ1-4,TGTGCCAGCAGCTTACTCAGTACTAATGAAAAACTGTTTTTT,CASSLLSTNEKLFF
TRBV20-1,few,TRBD2,TRBJ2-7,TGCAGTGCTAGTGGGAGGGCGATCGGCGAGCAGTACTTC,CSASGRAIGEQYF
TRBV15,many,.,TRBJ2-7,TGTGCCACCAGCACCAGGCCATCCTACGAGCAGTACTTC,CATSTRPSYEQYF
TRBV15,.,.,TRBJ2-6,TGTGCCACCAGCTCCAACGTCCTGACTTTC,CATSSNVLTF
TRBV5-1,many,TRBD1,TRBJ1-1,TGCGCCAGCAGAGACAGGGGCTGGACTGAAGCTTTCTTT,CASRDRGWTEAFF
TRBV12-3/TRBV12-4,many,.,TRBJ2-7,TGTGCCAGCAGTTTTGGGAGGACCTACGAGCAGTACTTC,CASSFGRTYEQYF
TRBV13,many,.,TRBJ1-2,TGTGCCAGCAGCTTTGTCCAATCCGAGGATGGCTACACCTTC,CASSFVQSEDGYTF
TRBV9,.,.,TRBJ1-2,TGTGCCAGCAGCCCAGAATTACAGGATCATCGAGGCTACACCTTC,CASSPELQDHRGYTF
TRBV7-9,once,.,TRBJ1-5,TGTGCCAGCAGCTTAATGAATCCGGACACCCACAATCAGCCCCAGCATTTT,CASSLMNPDTHNQPQHF
TRBV25-1,.,.,TRBJ1-6,TGTGCCAGCAGTTTATCGATTTTACCGCTTTCCCTCCACTTT,CASSLSILPLSLHF
TRBV25-1,.,.,TRBJ1-5,TGTGCCAGCATTCACAAGAGCAATCAGCCCCAGCATTTT,CASIHKSNQPQHF
TRBV10-3,many,TRBD2,TRBJ2-5,TGTGCCATCAGTGAGGGGACTAGCGGAACCCAAGAGACCCAGTACTTC,CAISEGTSGTQETQYF
TRBV7-9,few,TRBD2,TRBJ2-5,TGTGCCAGCAGCTTTCTAGCAAGCGGGAGCGGAGAGACCCAGTACTTC,CASSFLASGSGETQYF
TRBV7-9,.,.,TRBJ1-4,TGTGCCAGCAGCCTCGAAAGGGACGATGAAAAACTGTTTTTT,CASSLERDDEKLFF
TRBV7-9,.,.,TRBJ2-7,TGTGCCAGCAGCTTAGCCGAGACGGAGGGGGAGCAGTACTTC,CASSLAETEGEQYF
TRBV9,.,TRBD2,TRBJ2-5,TGTGCCAGCAGCTCGCGGGGGGGCATGGGGGAGACCCAGTACTTC,CASSSRGGMGETQYF
TRBV2,.,.,TRBJ1-2,TGTGCCAGCAGTGAAGAGAACTATGGCTACACCTTC,CASSEENYGYTF
TRBV19,few,.,TRBJ2-2,TGTGCCAGTAGGAACAGGGCTCCGAACACCGGGGAGCTGTTTTTT,CASRNRAPNTGELFF
TRBV10-3,many,TRBD1,TRBJ2-7,TGTGCCATCAGTGAGTCGACAGGGTGGTACGAGCAGTACTTC,CAISESTGWYEQYF
TRBV12-3/TRBV12-4,few,.,TRBJ1-4,TGTGCCAGCAGTTTAGCGGACAGCCCTAATGAAAAACTGTTTTTT,CASSLADSPNEKLFF
TRBV7-2,many,TRBD2,TRBJ2-7,TGTGCCAGCAGCCCAGCGGGAGGGTTGGACGAGCAGTACTTC,CASSPAGGLDEQYF
TRBV29-1,.,.,TRBJ1-4,TGCAGCGTTGAACCCGACAGGGAAAAACTGTTTTTT,CSVEPDREKLFF
TRBV19,many,TRBD2,TRBJ2-7,TGTGCCAGTAGTATTCTAGCGGGAGGGGCCGAGCAGTACTTC,CASSILAGGAEQYF
TRBV20-1,many,TRBD1,TRBJ1-6,TGCAGTGCTAGGTGGACAGGGCAAAATTCACCCCTCCACTTT,CSARWTGQNSPLHF
TRBV11-2,.,.,TRBJ1-1,TGTGCCAGCAGCTTAGGAAGGGGAACGGTGTTGACGACAGGTTCTGAAGCTTTCTTT,CASSLGRGTVLTTGSEAFF
TRBV7-9,few,.,TRBJ1-2,TGCGCCAGCAGCCAAGGGGGGGGGGTCGAGTATGGCTACACCTTC,CASSQGGGVEYGYTF
TRBV19,few,.,TRBJ2-6,TGTGCCAGTAGTATTCGGCCCCTAGGGGCCAACGTCCTGACTTTC,CASSIRPLGANVLTF
TRBV20-1,few,TRBD1,TRBJ1-1,TGCAGTGCTGGGGGACAGGGGAACACTGAAGCTTTCTTT,CSAGGQGNTEAFF
TRBV29-1,.,.,TRBJ2-7,TGCAGCGTTGGGTCGGATACCTACGAGCAGTACTTC,CSVGSDTYEQYF
TRBV7-2,many,TRBD1,TRBJ1-2,TGTGCCAGCAGCCCGACTTGGGACAGGGTGCATGGCTACACCTTC,CASSPTWDRVHGYTF
TRBV9,.,TRBD1,TRBJ1-2,TGTGCCAGCAGCGTCGAACCGGGACAGGGGGTTTCTGGCTACACCTTC,CASSVEPGQGVSGYTF
TRBV19,many,.,TRBJ1-1,TGTGCCAGTAGTACGGGTCCCATGAACACTGAAGCTTTCTTT,CASSTGPMNTEAFF
TRBV10-3,.,.,TRBJ1-2,TGTGCCAGCGGGTCCTCTTATGGCTACACCTTC,CASGSSYGYTF
TRBV5-5,few,.,TRBJ1-5,TGTGCCAGCAGCCAATTTCTGGACAGTAGACATCAGCCCCAGCATTTT,CASSQFLDSRHQPQHF
TRBV7-6,many,TRBD2,TRBJ2-6,TGTGCCAGCAACGGGGGGGCTGGGGCCAACGTCCTGACTTTC,CASNGGAGANVLTF